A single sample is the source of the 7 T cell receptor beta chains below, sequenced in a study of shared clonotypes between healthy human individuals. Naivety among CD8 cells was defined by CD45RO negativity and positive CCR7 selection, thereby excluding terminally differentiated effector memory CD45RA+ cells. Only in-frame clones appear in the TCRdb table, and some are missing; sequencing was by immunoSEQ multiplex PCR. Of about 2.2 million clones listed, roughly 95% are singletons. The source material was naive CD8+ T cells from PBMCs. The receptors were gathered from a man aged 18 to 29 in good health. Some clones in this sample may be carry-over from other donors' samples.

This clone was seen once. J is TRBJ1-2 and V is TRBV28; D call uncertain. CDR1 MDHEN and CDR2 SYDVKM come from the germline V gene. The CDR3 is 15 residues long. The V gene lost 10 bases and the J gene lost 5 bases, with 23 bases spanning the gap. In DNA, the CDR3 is TGTGCCATCCTATCCCGCCGGGGTGATAGTTATGGCTACACCTTC. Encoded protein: CAILSRRGDSYGYTF.

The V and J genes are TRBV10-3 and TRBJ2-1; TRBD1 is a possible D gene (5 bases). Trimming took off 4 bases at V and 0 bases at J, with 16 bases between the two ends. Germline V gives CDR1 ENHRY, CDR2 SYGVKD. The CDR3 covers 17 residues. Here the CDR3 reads CAISGGAQISSYNEQFF. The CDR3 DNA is TGTGCCATCAGTGGTGGGGCCCAAATTAGCTCCTACAATGAGCAGTTCTTC.

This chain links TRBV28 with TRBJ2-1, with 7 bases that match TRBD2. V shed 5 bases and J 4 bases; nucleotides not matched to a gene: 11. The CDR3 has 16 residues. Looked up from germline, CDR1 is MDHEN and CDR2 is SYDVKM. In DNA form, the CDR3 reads TGTGCCAGCAGTCCCCGCGCTAGCGGTAATTACAATGAGCAGTTCTTC. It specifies CASSPRASGNYNEQFF.

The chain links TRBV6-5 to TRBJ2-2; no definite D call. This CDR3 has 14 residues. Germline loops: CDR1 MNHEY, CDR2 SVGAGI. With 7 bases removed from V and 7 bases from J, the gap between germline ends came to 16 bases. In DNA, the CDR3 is TGTGCCAGCACCCCCAGTGTGTCGATCGGGGAGCTGTTTTTT. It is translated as CASTPSVSIGELFF.

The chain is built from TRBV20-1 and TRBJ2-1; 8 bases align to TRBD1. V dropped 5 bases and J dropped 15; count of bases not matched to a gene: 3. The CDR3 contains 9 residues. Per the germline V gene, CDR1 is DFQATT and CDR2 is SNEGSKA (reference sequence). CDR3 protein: CSAGTGLFF. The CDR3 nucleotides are TGCAGTGCTGGGACAGGACTGTTCTTC.

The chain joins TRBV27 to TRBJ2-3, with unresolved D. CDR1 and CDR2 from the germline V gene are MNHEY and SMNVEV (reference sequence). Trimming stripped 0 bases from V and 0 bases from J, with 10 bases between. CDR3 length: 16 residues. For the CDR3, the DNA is TGTGCCAGCAGTTTATCATGGGTCCCCAGCACAGATACGCAGTATTTT. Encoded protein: CASSLSWVPSTDTQYF.

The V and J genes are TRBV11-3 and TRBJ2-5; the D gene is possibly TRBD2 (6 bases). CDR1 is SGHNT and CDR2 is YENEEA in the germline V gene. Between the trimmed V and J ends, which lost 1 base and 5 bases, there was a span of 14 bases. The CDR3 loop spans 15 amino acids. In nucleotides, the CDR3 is TGTGCCAGCAGCTTAGGCGGGACCCATGGGGAGACCCAGTACTTC. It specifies CASSLGGTHGETQYF.